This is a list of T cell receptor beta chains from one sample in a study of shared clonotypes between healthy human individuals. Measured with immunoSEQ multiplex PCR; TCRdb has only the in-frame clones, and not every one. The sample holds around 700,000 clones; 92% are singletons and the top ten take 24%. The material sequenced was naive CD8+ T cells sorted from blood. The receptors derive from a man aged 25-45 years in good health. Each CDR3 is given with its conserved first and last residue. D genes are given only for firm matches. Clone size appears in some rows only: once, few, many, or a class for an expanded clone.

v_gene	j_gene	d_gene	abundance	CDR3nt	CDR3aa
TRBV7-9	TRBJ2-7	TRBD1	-	TGTGCCAGCAGCTTATGGGACAGGGCAGACTACGAGCAGTACTTC	CASSLWDRADYEQYF
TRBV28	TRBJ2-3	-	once	TGTGCCAGCAGGGTCATGGGGACAGATACGCAGTATTTT	CASRVMGTDTQYF
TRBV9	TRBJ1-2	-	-	TGTGCCAGCAGCGTGGCTCAGTGGCAGACCAACTATGGCTACACCTTC	CASSVAQWQTNYGYTF
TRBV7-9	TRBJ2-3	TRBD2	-	TGTGCCAGCAGCCAGACGGGACTAGAAGGGACAGATACGCAGTATTTT	CASSQTGLEGTDTQYF
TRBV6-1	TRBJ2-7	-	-	TGTGCCAGCGACACGGTGGGGGGACCCTACGAGCAGTACTTC	CASDTVGGPYEQYF
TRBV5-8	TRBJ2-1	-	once	TGTGCCAGCAGCTGGGGCCCGATCAATGAGCAGTTCTTC	CASSWGPINEQFF
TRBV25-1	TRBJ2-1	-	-	TGTGCCAGCAGTGAATTGGGGCAGGTCATTGAGCAGTTCTTC	CASSELGQVIEQFF
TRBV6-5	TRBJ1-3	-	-	TGTGCCAGCAGTCAAGGTTGGAACTCTGGAAACACCATATATTTT	CASSQGWNSGNTIYF
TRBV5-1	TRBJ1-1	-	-	TGCGCCAGCAGCTTAGGGAATGGGGCCACTGAAGCTTTCTTT	CASSLGNGATEAFF
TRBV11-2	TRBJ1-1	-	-	TGTGCCAGCCGTCTCACGGGGGGGAACACTGAAGCTTTCTTT	CASRLTGGNTEAFF
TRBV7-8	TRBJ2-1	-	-	TGTGCCAGCAGCTCCTTAACTGCCGACGGGACCCCTTACCCCTACAATGAGCAGTTCTTC	CASSSLTADGTPYPYNEQFF
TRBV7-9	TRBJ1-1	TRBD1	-	TGTGCCAGCAGCTCCGGGACAGGGGGCGTTGGCACTGAAGCTTTCTTT	CASSSGTGGVGTEAFF
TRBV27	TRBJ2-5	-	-	TGTGCCAGCAGTTTAGAGGCTTTCGGAGCACAAGAGACCCAGTACTTC	CASSLEAFGAQETQYF
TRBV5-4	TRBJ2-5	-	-	TGTGCCAGCAGCTTGGGAGGGGCGCGAAGACAAGAGACCCAGTACTTC	CASSLGGARRQETQYF
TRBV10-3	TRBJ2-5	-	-	TGTGCCATCAGTGAGCTCTACGGACAAGAGACCCAGTACTTC	CAISELYGQETQYF
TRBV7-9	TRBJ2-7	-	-	TGTGCCAGCAGCTTGTCACCCTACGAGCAGTACTTC	CASSLSPYEQYF
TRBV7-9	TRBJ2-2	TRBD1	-	TGTGCCAGCAGCCCCAGCCGGGACAGGGGGGGCGGGGAGCTGTTTTTT	CASSPSRDRGGGELFF
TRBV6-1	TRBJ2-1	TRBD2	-	TGTGCCAGCAGTGAGGGACTAGCACCAGGAGATGGTGAGCAGTTCTTC	CASSEGLAPGDGEQFF
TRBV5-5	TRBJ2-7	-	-	TGTGCCAGCAGCCCAATAGTACGGGACTACGAGCAGTACTTC	CASSPIVRDYEQYF
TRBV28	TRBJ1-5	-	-	TGTGCCAGCAGTTTACGGCAGGGTGGCAATCAGCCCCAGCATTTT	CASSLRQGGNQPQHF
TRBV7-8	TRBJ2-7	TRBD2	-	TGTGCCAGCAGCTCGAGCGGGGGGAAATCCTACGAGCAGTACTTC	CASSSSGGKSYEQYF
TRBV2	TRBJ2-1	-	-	TGTGCCAGCAGTCCGGGAGCGAACTTCCAAAAGCCCTACAATGAGCAGTTCTTC	CASSPGANFQKPYNEQFF
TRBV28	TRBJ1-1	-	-	TGTGCCAGCAGTCTCCTGGGACCTAACACTGAAGCTTTCTTT	CASSLLGPNTEAFF
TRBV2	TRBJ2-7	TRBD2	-	TGTGCCAGCAGTGAAGGCCGGGCTAGCGGGAGCAAGGCCTACGAGCAGTACTTC	CASSEGRASGSKAYEQYF
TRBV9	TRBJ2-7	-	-	TGTGCCAGCGGCTTCGGGGACCACGAGCAGTACTTC	CASGFGDHEQYF
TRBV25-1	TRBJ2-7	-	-	TGTGCCAGCAGTGTATATTACGAGCAGTACTTC	CASSVYYEQYF
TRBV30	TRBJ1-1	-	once	TGTGCCTGGGGGCAGGGGAACACTGAAGCTTTCTTT	CAWGQGNTEAFF
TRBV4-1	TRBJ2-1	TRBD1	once	TGCGCCAGCAGCATTCGCACGGGACAGGGTACAGGTGAGCAGTTCTTC	CASSIRTGQGTGEQFF
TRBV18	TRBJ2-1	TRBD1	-	TGTGCCAGCTCACCGACAGGGGGTTCAAACAATGAGCAGTTCTTC	CASSPTGGSNNEQFF
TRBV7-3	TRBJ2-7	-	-	TGTGCCAGCAGCTCCAACGGAGGTTACGAGCAGTACTTC	CASSSNGGYEQYF
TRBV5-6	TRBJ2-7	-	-	TGTGCCAGCAGCCAGGCAGGACAGTCATACGAGCAGTACTTC	CASSQAGQSYEQYF
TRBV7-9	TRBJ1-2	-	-	TGTGCCAGCAGCCCCACCGGCCAATATGGCTACACCTTC	CASSPTGQYGYTF
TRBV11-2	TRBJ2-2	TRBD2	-	TGTGCCAGCAGCCCGCGGACTAGCGGATTGTTTACCGGGGAGCTGTTTTTT	CASSPRTSGLFTGELFF
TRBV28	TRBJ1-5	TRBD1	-	TGTGCCAGCAGTTCGGGACAGGGCCATCAGCCCCAGCATTTT	CASSSGQGHQPQHF
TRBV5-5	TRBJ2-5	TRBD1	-	TGTGCCAGCAGGAAAGACAGGGAAGAGACCCAGTACTTC	CASRKDREETQYF
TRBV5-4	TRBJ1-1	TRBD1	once	TGTGCCAGCAGCTCACCGACAGGGGGAAACACTGAAGCTTTCTTT	CASSSPTGGNTEAFF
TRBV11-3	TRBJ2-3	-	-	TGTGCCACCAGGACCACTCCCTGGTATACGCAGTATTTT	CATRTTPWYTQYF
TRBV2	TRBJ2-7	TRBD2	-	TGTGCCAGCAGTGAAGGTAGTTCTAGCGGGAGTTACGAGCAGTACTTC	CASSEGSSSGSYEQYF
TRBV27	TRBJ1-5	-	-	TGTGCCAGCAGAGCGGGGGTGAGCAATCAGCCCCAGCATTTT	CASRAGVSNQPQHF
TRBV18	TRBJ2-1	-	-	TGTGCCAGCTCACCAAAGGGGAGACGGAGCTCCTACAATGAGCAGTTCTTC	CASSPKGRRSSYNEQFF
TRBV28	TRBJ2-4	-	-	TGTGCCAGCAGTTTTAGGGCGACAGCCAAAAACATTCAGTACTTC	CASSFRATAKNIQYF
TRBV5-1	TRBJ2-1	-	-	TGCGCCAGCAGCTGGTCCCCTCGCGGTCGCTCCTACAATGAGCAGTTCTTC	CASSWSPRGRSYNEQFF
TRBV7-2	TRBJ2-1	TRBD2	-	TGTGCCAGCAGTTTGGCGCTAGCGGGAGTTTACAATGAGCAGTTCTTC	CASSLALAGVYNEQFF
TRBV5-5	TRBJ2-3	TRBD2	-	TGTGCCAGCAGCTCCAGGACTAGCGGGAGTGAAGACTTAGTCTCGCAGTATTTT	CASSSRTSGSEDLVSQYF
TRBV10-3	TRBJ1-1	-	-	TGTGCCATCAGTGAAAGGACCGGGATGAACACTGAAGCTTTCTTT	CAISERTGMNTEAFF
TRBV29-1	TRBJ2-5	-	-	TGCAGCGTTGTCCTACCCGCCCAAGAGACCCAGTACTTC	CSVVLPAQETQYF
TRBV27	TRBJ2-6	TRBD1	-	TGTGCCAGCAGTTTATATCTCGACAGGGCAAGCACTGGGGCCAACGTCCTGACTTTC	CASSLYLDRASTGANVLTF
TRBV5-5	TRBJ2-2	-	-	TGTGCCAGCAGCTTGGGCTCCAGGGGGGAAACCTATAACACCGGGGAGCTGTTTTTT	CASSLGSRGETYNTGELFF
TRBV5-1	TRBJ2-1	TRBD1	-	TGCGCCAGCAGCTACCGGGACAGGGGGGATTTAAGGTTCTTC	CASSYRDRGDLRFF
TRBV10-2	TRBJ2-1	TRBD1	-	TGCGCCAGCAGCGCGGGACAGGGAGGCCGAAATGAGCAGTTCTTC	CASSAGQGGRNEQFF
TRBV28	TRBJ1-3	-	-	TGTGCCAGCAGTTTCAGGGGTCCACTGAACACCATATATTTT	CASSFRGPLNTIYF
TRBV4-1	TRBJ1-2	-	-	TGCGCCAGCAGCCAAGATTCCGGGCTAGATGGCTACACCTTC	CASSQDSGLDGYTF
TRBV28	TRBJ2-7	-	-	TGTGCCAGCAGTTTCAATGCCGAGCAGTACTTC	CASSFNAEQYF
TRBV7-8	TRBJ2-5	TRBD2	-	TGTGCCAGCAGCTTAGGGCTAGCGGGAGTTGAGACCCAGTACTTC	CASSLGLAGVETQYF
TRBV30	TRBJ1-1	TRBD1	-	TGTGCCTGGAATCGGGGACAGGGTGTGAACACTGAAGCTTTCTTT	CAWNRGQGVNTEAFF
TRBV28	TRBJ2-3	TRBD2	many	TGTGCCAGCAGCCCCTTAACTAGCGGCACAGATACGCAGTATTTT	CASSPLTSGTDTQYF
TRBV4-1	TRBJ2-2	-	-	TGCGCCAGCAGCCAGATTCAGAACACCGGGGAGCTGTTTTTT	CASSQIQNTGELFF
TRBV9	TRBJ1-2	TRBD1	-	TGTGCCAGCAGCCTGTCGGGACAGTATGGCTACACCTTC	CASSLSGQYGYTF